A single sample is the source of the 31 T cell receptor beta chains below, sequenced in a study of T cells after yellow fever vaccination. TCRdb reanalysed the 5' RACE reads using MiXCR and keeps one entry per CDR3 protein. The table includes 300,000 to 350,000 distinct CDR3 sequences, roughly 4.3% detected once. The starting material was PBMCs, obtained 15 days after the yellow fever booster vaccination. Receptors originate from a man aged 18 to 29 who received the YFV17D yellow fever vaccine.

This clonotype has more than one count but fewer than ten. V gene TRBV4-3 combines with J gene TRBJ1-1; D ambiguous. Germline CDR1 and CDR2: LGHNA and YSLEER. CDR3 length: 15 amino acids. With 4 bases removed from V and 5 bases from J, the gap between germline ends came to 17 bases. This chain's CDR3 is CASSLAGLRGTEAFF. CDR3 DNA: TGCGCCAGCAGCCTCGCCGGGTTAAGAGGGACTGAAGCTTTCTTT.

This clonotype has more than one count but fewer than ten. The V gene is TRBV7-2, the J gene TRBJ1-1; D perhaps matches TRBD1 (5 bases). CDR1 SGHTA and CDR2 FQGNSA come from the germline V gene. The CDR3 totals 13 residues. V was cut by 6 bases and J by 1 base, with 9 bases left in between. The CDR3 spells CASRNDRNTEAFF. CDR3 in DNA: TGTGCCAGCAGGAACGACAGGAACACTGAAGCTTTCTTT.

This clonotype showed up just a few times. The chain carries TRBV18 and TRBJ1-1, with D possibly matching TRBD1 (5 bases). The V gene's germline CDR1 is KGHSH and CDR2 LQKENI. V was shortened by 10 bases and J by 1 base, with 13 bases between the two germline ends. The CDR3 covers 13 residues. CDR3 loop: CATQGRENTEAFF. As DNA, the CDR3 is TGTGCCACCCAGGGACGGGAGAACACTGAAGCTTTCTTT.

At least ten counts were recorded for this clonotype. The rearrangement uses TRBV6-2 or TRBV6-3 and TRBJ1-1, with D hard to call. The CDR3 covers 15 residues. The germline V gene encodes CDR1 MNHEY and CDR2 SVGEGT. V was trimmed by 3 bases and J by 1 base, leaving 12 bases between them. The CDR3 loop is CASSYDTVPNTEAFF. Written as DNA, the CDR3 is TGTGCCAGCAGTTATGATACGGTTCCGAACACTGAAGCTTTCTTT.

The genes are TRBV7-9 and TRBJ1-4, with D possibly TRBD1 on 6 matching bases. V lost 0 bases, J lost 3 bases, and 8 bases lay in between. This CDR3 comprises 15 residues. Per germline, CDR1 SEHNR and CDR2 FQNEAQ (reference sequence). The CDR3 bases are TGTGCCAGCAGCTTAGCGGACAGATCTAATGAAAAACTGTTTTTT. Amino acid sequence: CASSLADRSNEKLFF.

This clonotype has a handful of counts. The V gene is TRBV6-1, the J gene TRBJ1-5, with D tentatively TRBD1 (6 bases). This CDR3 region has 13 residues. Germline CDR1 MNHNS, CDR2 SASEGT. V lost 6 bases and J 6 bases, leaving 12 bases between the germline ends. The CDR3 DNA is TGTGCCAGCAGGGTCAGGGGAGGTCAGCCCCAGCATTTT. It specifies CASRVRGGQPQHF.

This clonotype was detected ten times or more. A junction end diverges from the germline sequence, so it may reflect a read error. The chain uses TRBV5-1 and TRBJ2-3; the D call may be TRBD1 or TRBD2 (6 bases each). CDR1 is SGHRS and CDR2 is YFSETQ in the germline V gene. The CDR3 contains 14 residues. The CDR3 DNA reads TGTGCCAGCAGCTTAGGGGGGCGCACAGATACGCAGTATTTT. Its translation is CASSLGGRTDTQYF.

In this sample, this clonotype turned up many times. The V and J genes are TRBV29-1 and TRBJ1-4; tentatively, D is TRBD1 (5 bases). There are 12 residues in the CDR3. V lost 5 bases and J 12 bases, leaving 16 bases between the germline ends. The V gene's germline CDR1 is SQVTM and CDR2 ANQGSEA. Here the CDR3 DNA reads TGCAGCGTTACCCATAGCGGGGCGGAACTGTTTTTT. Protein: CSVTHSGAELFF.

The chain couples TRBV5-4 to TRBJ1-1; D perhaps matches TRBD1 (6 bases). The CDR3 is 16 amino acids. CDR1 SGHNT and CDR2 YYREEE come from the germline V gene (reference sequence). The V gene lost 5 bases and the J gene lost 0 bases, with 17 bases spanning the gap. CDR3 sequence reads: CASSRRGSAMNTEAFF. The CDR3 coding sequence is TGTGCCAGCAGTCGAAGGGGGAGTGCCATGAACACTGAAGCTTTCTTT.

This sequence joins TRBV21-1 and TRBJ1-2; TRBD1, the table's D call, lacks a check against the DNA. TRBV21-1 is termed a pseudogene. CDR3 size: 18 residues. The DNA of the CDR3 is TGTGCCAGCAGCAAACGAACAACTCCCGGACAGCTTCTCTATGGCTACACCTTC. Translated: CASSKRTTPGQLLYGYTF.

There are a few counts of this clonotype. The chain is built from TRBV20-1 and TRBJ2-2; D is possibly TRBD2 (5 bases). From germline, CDR1 is DFQATT and CDR2 SNEGSKA (reference sequence). This CDR3 has 17 residues. V gave up 0 bases and J gave up 4 bases, with 18 bases separating them. As DNA, the CDR3 is TGCAGTGCTAGAGATCGCGAGCGGTCTCGAACCACCGGGGAGCTGTTTTTT. It encodes CSARDRERSRTTGELFF.

This clonotype appeared many times. The gene calls are TRBV28 and TRBJ1-2; unclear D gene. This CDR3 comprises 15 residues. Trimming pared 3 bases from V and 3 bases from J, leaving 14 bases between. CDR1 MDHEN and CDR2 SYDVKM come from the germline V gene. CDR3: CASSFGRGWDYGYTF. CDR3 coding DNA: TGTGCCAGCAGTTTTGGTCGGGGATGGGACTATGGCTACACCTTC.

The sample holds a few counts of this clonotype. V and J are TRBV6-1 and TRBJ1-6, with a possible D match to TRBD1 (5 bases). Trimming removed 4 bases at V and 10 bases at J, with 14 bases between. CDR3 length equals 14 residues. Germline V lookup: CDR1 MNHNS, CDR2 SASEGT. CDR3 loop: CASSGGGWVSPLHF. CDR3 nucleotides: TGTGCCAGCAGTGGGGGGGGATGGGTCTCACCCCTCCACTTT.

This clonotype was found a few times. V gene TRBV5-5 combines with J gene TRBJ1-2, with 8 bases aligning to TRBD1. Germline CDR1 is SGHKS and CDR2 is YYEKEE (reference sequence). The V and J ends lost 4 bases and 5 bases, in that order; junction bases with no gene match: 13. This CDR3 is built from 16 residues. The chain's CDR3 is CASSPVDRASFYGYTF. The CDR3 nucleotides read TGTGCCAGCAGCCCAGTGGACAGGGCATCCTTTTATGGCTACACCTTC.

A few counts support this clonotype. The rearrangement links TRBV25-1 to TRBJ1-1; the D gene is possibly TRBD1 (5 bases). There are 14 residues in the CDR3. Germline V lookup: CDR1 MGHDK, CDR2 SYGVNS. V lost 4 bases and J 4 bases, leaving 13 bases between the germline ends. The CDR3 region is CASSGPGPGTEAFF. As DNA, the CDR3 is TGTGCCAGCAGTGGGCCGGGGCCTGGCACTGAAGCTTTCTTT.

This clonotype was seen many times. This rearrangement joins TRBV7-9 to TRBJ1-5; D not resolved. The CDR3 totals 15 residues. Deletions cut 2 bases from V and 5 bases from J, with 13 bases between. Germline values: CDR1 SEHNR, CDR2 FQNEAQ (reference sequence). The CDR3 nucleotides are TGTGCCAGCAGCTTAAAAGGGTCTGGCGATCAGCCCCAGCATTTT. It translates to CASSLKGSGDQPQHF.

At least ten counts were recorded for this clonotype. This chain uses TRBV29-1 with TRBJ1-1; TRBD1 matches 12 bases. The trim removed 5 bases at V and 10 bases at J, leaving 11 bases unmatched. The germline CDR1 and CDR2 sequences are SQVTM and ANQGSEA. The CDR3 is made up of 14 amino acids. The CDR3 DNA is TGCAGCGTTCCGGGACAGGGGGCCTACAGCTCAGCTTTCTTT. The encoded protein is CSVPGQGAYSSAFF.

The chain uses TRBV6-1 and TRBJ2-4; no clear D. This CDR3 contains 13 residues. Deletions cut 4 bases from V and 8 bases from J, with 12 bases between. Germline CDR1 and CDR2: MNHNS and SASEGT. The CDR3 region is CASSGERKDIQYF. DNA for the CDR3: TGTGCCAGCAGTGGCGAGAGGAAAGACATTCAGTACTTC.

This clonotype appeared a few times. This rearrangement joins TRBV10-3 to TRBJ2-5; 10 bases fit TRBD1. Germline V gene lookup returns CDR1 ENHRY and CDR2 SYGVKD. The length of the CDR3 is 16 residues. Trimming at V came to 3 bases and at J to 5 bases, leaving 9 bases not matched to a gene. The CDR3 loop is CAISDGTGVWSETQYF. CDR3 sequence (DNA): TGTGCCATCAGTGACGGGACAGGGGTGTGGTCGGAGACCCAGTACTTC.

This clonotype was detected only a few times. The chain joins TRBV19 to TRBJ1-2, with TRBD1 as a possible D gene (5 bases). From germline, CDR1 is LNHDA and CDR2 SQIVND (reference sequence). The CDR3 runs to 16 residues. V gave up 8 bases and J gave up 3 bases, with 22 bases separating them. CDR3: CASGAHGDEYDYGYTF. CDR3 coding DNA: TGTGCCAGTGGAGCTCACGGGGACGAGTACGACTATGGCTACACCTTC.

V usage is TRBV4-2 and J usage is TRBJ2-2; TRBD1 is a possible D gene (6 bases). This CDR3 contains 14 residues. The V and J ends lost 0 bases and 7 bases respectively, with 9 bases between them. CDR1 is LGHNA, CDR2 YNFKEQ, per germline. CDR3 DNA sequence: TGTGCCAGCAGCCAAGATCGAGGGGGCGGGGAGCTGTTTTTT. This gives the protein CASSQDRGGGELFF.

CDR3 protein: CASSSGTGLIQQYF. For the CDR3, the DNA is TGTGCCAGCAGCTCCGGGACAGGGCTCATCCAGCAGTATTTT. This chain uses TRBV11-2 with TRBJ2-3; 9 nucleotides align to TRBD1. V dropped 4 bases and J dropped 11; count of bases not matched to a gene: 10. CDR3 length: 14 amino acids. Germline V gene data show CDR1 as SGHAT and CDR2 as FQNNGV.

This clonotype was seen at least ten times. V is TRBV10-3 and J is TRBJ2-2; TRBD1 agrees at 8 bases. The germline CDR1 and CDR2 sequences are ENHRY and SYGVKD. The CDR3 sequence is 17 residues long. After removal of 3 bases from V and 5 bases from J, the junction contained 11 bases not matched to a gene. The CDR3 coding sequence is TGTGCCATCAGTGAAGTAGAGAGGACAGGGCGTACCGGGGAGCTGTTTTTT. Protein: CAISEVERTGRTGELFF.

Many counts were recorded for this clonotype. The rearrangement uses TRBV20-1 and TRBJ2-7; D is perhaps TRBD1 or TRBD2 (6 bases each). CDR1 is DFQATT and CDR2 is SNEGSKA in the germline V gene (reference sequence). The CDR3 is 14 amino acids. Between the trimmed V and J ends, which lost 3 bases and 5 bases, there was a span of 17 bases. The CDR3 nucleotides are TGCAGTGCTAGTGGAAGGGGGGACCCCGACGAGCAGTACTTC. This translates into CSASGRGDPDEQYF.

The sample holds many counts of this clonotype. The V and J genes are TRBV7-2 and TRBJ2-2; D call uncertain. Germline-derived CDR1 and CDR2 are SGHTA and FQGNSA. CDR3 length: 13 residues. V was shortened by 5 bases and J by 6 bases, with 10 bases between the two germline ends. CDR3 nucleotides: TGTGCCAGCAGCCAAATAGTATCCGGGGAGCTGTTTTTT. Translating gives CASSQIVSGELFF.

This clonotype was recorded many times. The chain joins TRBV18 to TRBJ1-2; D is ambiguous. This CDR3 comprises 12 residues. Trimming removed 3 bases at V and 2 bases at J, with 4 bases between. Germline V gene lookup returns CDR1 KGHSH and CDR2 LQKENI. CDR3 in DNA: TGTGCCAGCTCACCTCACAACTATGGCTACACCTTC. This codes for CASSPHNYGYTF.

At least ten counts were recorded for this clonotype. The chain recombines TRBV12-3 or TRBV12-4 with TRBJ2-1; TRBD1 matches 7 bases. Trimming removed 5 bases from V and 7 bases from J; junction bases left unmatched: 2. The CDR3 length is 12 residues. The CDR3 spells CASSQQGNEQFF. In DNA, the CDR3 is TGTGCCAGCAGTCAACAGGGGAATGAGCAGTTCTTC.

This clonotype was seen more than once but under ten times. V and J are TRBV4-3 and TRBJ2-2, with unresolved D. In germline, CDR1 is LGHNA, CDR2 YSLEER. Trimming pared 7 bases from V and 2 bases from J, leaving 5 bases between. The CDR3 runs to 12 residues. CDR3 protein: CASTGNTGELFF. In DNA form, the CDR3 reads TGCGCCAGCACAGGAAACACCGGGGAGCTGTTTTTT.

The genes are TRBV4-3 and TRBJ2-5; no clear D. Germline V lookup: CDR1 LGHNA, CDR2 YSLEER. V was shortened by 0 bases and J by 7 bases, with 15 bases between the two germline ends. The CDR3 is 15 amino acids. This chain's CDR3 is CASSQEWTNWATQYF. In DNA form, the CDR3 reads TGCGCCAGCAGCCAAGAGTGGACGAACTGGGCGACCCAGTACTTC.

This clonotype was recorded at least ten times. The CDR3 sequence: CASSLRGPDGYTF. The CDR3 DNA reads as TGTGCCAGTAGTCTCAGGGGGCCTGATGGCTACACCTTC. The chain carries TRBV19 and TRBJ1-2, with 8 bases aligning to TRBD1. Germline V lookup: CDR1 LNHDA, CDR2 SQIVND (reference sequence). With V trimmed by 5 bases and J by 6 bases, 5 bases remained unmatched. The length of the CDR3 is 13 residues.

This clonotype was recorded a few times. In DNA, the CDR3 is TGTGCCAGCTCACCATCCTCGGGACAGGGACAACGGCAGTACGTC. Amino acids: CASSPSSGQGQRQYV. The V call is TRBV18, the J call TRBJ2-7; 9 bases are a match to TRBD1. Germline assignment: CDR1 KGHSH and CDR2 LQKENI. V lost 2 bases, J lost 9 bases, and 11 bases stayed unmatched. The CDR3 consists of 15 residues.